This T cell receptor (beta chain) was recovered during a study of control samples from healthy donors and cancer patients (dated by TCRdb to about 2020). The CDR3, cysteine through phenylalanine, is 10 amino acids long. Only the CDR3 portion is preserved as DNA: 30 bases, with reading frame beginning at the first base. In the germline V gene (reference sequence), CDR1 corresponds to SSHAT and CDR2 to FNYEAQ. The method behind the library was the immunoSEQ multiplex PCR assay. TCRdb retrieved this table from immuneACCESS and kept in-frame rearrangements only. Not all clones are present; in checked studies, unresolved V genes account for under half, and no reason is known for the remainder. Recorded for this sample are about 150,000 clones; over 90% of them occurred a single time. In total, the top ten clones hold 2% to 2.5% of the sample. As regards this clone: The clone's antigen remains unknown. An end of the junction differs from the germline gene, which may be a read error.

The sequence links TRBV7-7 to TRBJ2-1, with the D gene call left open. Sequencing was carried out using blood. The clonotype was recovered from a man in his fifties in good health. The sequenced DNA: TGTGCTAGCACCCCGGTTGAGCAGTTCTTC. Translated, it gives CASTPVEQFF.